Listed below are T cell receptor beta chains from one sample, sequenced in a study of blood T cell repertoires in COVID-19. Data came from immunoSEQ multiplex PCR; TCRdb stores just in-frame clones and leaves some out. The table records 300,000 to 400,000 clones, approximately 88% of them present only once. Sequencing was performed on peripheral blood. The origin of the receptors is a man aged 25 to 40 with COVID-19, enrolled during active disease. Each CDR3 is given with its conserved first and last residue. Fields, in order: CDR3 protein, CDR3 DNA, J gene, clone size, CDR3 length, V gene, D gene. D genes are given only for firm matches. The listing skips clone size in some rows; elsewhere it reads once, few, many or a size class.

CASSLGGEGAEQYF TGTGCCAGCAGTTTGGGGGGGGAAGGGGCCGAGCAGTACTTC TRBJ2-7 - 14 TRBV5-4 TRBD2
CASRFNYGYTF TGTGCCAGTCGGTTTAACTATGGCTACACCTTC TRBJ1-2 - 11 TRBV7-2 -
CASSLVPGSNEQFF TGTGCCAGCAGCTTAGTTCCAGGGTCCAATGAGCAGTTCTTC TRBJ2-1 - 14 TRBV7-2 -
CASSPPPGQGAMYGYTF TGTGCCAGCAGCCCCCCTCCGGGACAGGGGGCGATGTATGGCTACACCTTC TRBJ1-2 - 17 TRBV7-9 TRBD1
CASSYPYRDGANVLTF TGTGCCAGCAGTTACCCTTACAGGGATGGGGCCAACGTCCTGACTTTC TRBJ2-6 - 16 TRBV6-2/TRBV6-3 -
CASSAGQLYGYTF TGTGCCAGCAGCGCGGGACAGCTGTATGGCTACACCTTC TRBJ1-2 - 13 TRBV9 TRBD1
CASSQALQGYASPLHF TGCGCCAGCAGCCAAGCGCTCCAGGGGTATGCCTCACCCCTCCACTTT TRBJ1-6 few 16 TRBV4-3 -
CASSIEEAGTYTDTQYF TGTGCCAGTAGTATAGAGGAAGCGGGGACCTACACAGATACGCAGTATTTT TRBJ2-3 - 17 TRBV19 TRBD2
CATSDYRKGGDEQFF TGTGCCACCAGTGACTATCGAAAGGGAGGGGATGAGCAGTTCTTC TRBJ2-1 - 15 TRBV24-1 TRBD2
CAWRNRRGTEAFF TGTGCCTGGAGAAACAGAAGGGGCACTGAAGCTTTCTTT TRBJ1-1 - 13 TRBV30 -
CASSPPDGGGNQPQHF TGTGCCAGCAGCCCCCCGGACGGGGGTGGCAATCAGCCCCAGCATTTT TRBJ1-5 - 16 TRBV5-4 -
CASSYSGAGYGYTF TGTGCCAGCAGTTACTCAGGGGCAGGCTATGGCTACACCTTC TRBJ1-2 - 14 TRBV6-5 -
CASSAVYRDLTSTDTQYF TGTGCCAGCAGTGCCGTGTACCGGGACTTAACTAGCACAGATACGCAGTATTTT TRBJ2-3 - 18 TRBV6-2/TRBV6-3 -
CASSASRPGRGEQFF TGTGCCAGCAGCGCCTCCCGGCCAGGGCGGGGTGAGCAGTTCTTC TRBJ2-1 - 15 TRBV11-1 -
CASSSEAGPTDTQYF TGTGCCAGCAGCTCGGAAGCGGGGCCCACAGATACGCAGTATTTT TRBJ2-3 - 15 TRBV5-8 TRBD2
CASSLSGVRGYTF TGTGCCAGCAGTTTATCCGGGGTGCGGGGCTACACCTTC TRBJ1-2 - 13 TRBV27 -
CASSLGGGHQPQHF TGTGCCAGCAGCTTAGGCGGGGGCCATCAGCCCCAGCATTTT TRBJ1-5 once 14 TRBV7-9 -
CASSIGAQALGETQYF TGTGCCAGTAGTATTGGGGCACAGGCTCTGGGGGAGACCCAGTACTTC TRBJ2-5 - 16 TRBV19 -
CATSSGTRGNQPQHF TGTGCCACCTCTTCGGGGACGCGGGGTAATCAGCCCCAGCATTTT TRBJ1-5 - 15 TRBV19 -
CASSPQSSGSTDTQYF TGTGCCAGCAGCCCACAATCTAGCGGGAGCACAGATACGCAGTATTTT TRBJ2-3 - 16 TRBV7-6 TRBD2